This T cell receptor beta chain was recorded in a study of post-analysis software for immune sequencing data. Study background: The patients showed relapsing-remitting, secondary progressive and progressive-relapsing multiple sclerosis courses. Study-wide results and limits: Controls' normalized Chao1 diversity significantly exceeded that of multiple sclerosis patients. TRBV segments more frequent in patients than in controls numbered roughly 5 and included TRBV5-6, TRBV5-1 and TRBV20-1. Samples from one preparation batch, clustered by F measure, grouped strongly together.

Unique-molecular-identifier-tagged TCR beta cDNA libraries were used. The yield from approximately 1 to 10 million T cells was 500,000 or so cDNA molecules in total. TCRdb analysed the PCR reads with MiXCR anew, one entry per CDR3 protein. In the table there are approximately 660,000 distinct CDR3 sequences, approximately 59% of which are singletons. This clonotype came up a few times. Its antigen is as yet unknown. CDR1 DFQATT and CDR2 SNEGSKA come from the germline V gene (reference sequence). This CDR3 has 14 residues. The V and J ends lost 3 bases and 4 bases, in that order; junction bases with no gene match: 6.

The sample comprised blood. This TCR came from a girl aged 2 to 10 with multiple sclerosis. The chain carries TRBV20-1 and TRBJ2-1; 7 positions agree with TRBD2. CDR3 DNA: TGCAGTGCTAGTCCGCCTAGCGGATACAATGAGCAGTTCTTC. It is translated as CSASPPSGYNEQFF.